Below, 22 T cell receptor beta chains from the same sample are listed, as sequenced in a study of shared clonotypes between healthy human individuals. The protocol was immunoSEQ multiplex PCR, while the TCRdb copy is restricted to in-frame clones and leaves out a portion. The sample holds about 2.4 million clones, roughly 93% seen once. The sample taken for sequencing was naive CD4+ T cells from PBMCs. Subset defined: CD45RA+ positively selected. All receptors come from a man younger than 30 in good health. Some clones in this sample may be carry-over from other donors' samples.

The rearrangement joins TRBV5-1 to TRBJ2-3, with no clear D. The CDR3 runs 15 residues. Trimming removed 0 bases at V and 0 bases at J, with 8 bases between. Germline assignment: CDR1 SGHRS and CDR2 YFSETQ. The DNA of the CDR3 is TGCGCCAGCAGCTTGGCTTTGCCCAGCACAGATACGCAGTATTTT. Translating gives CASSLALPSTDTQYF.

The gene calls are TRBV30 and TRBJ2-2; the D is unclear. This CDR3 is 11 amino acids long. Germline CDR1 is GTSNPN and CDR2 is SVGIG (reference sequence). V was clipped by 3 bases and J by 6 bases, with 5 bases between them. The chain's CDR3 is CAWSPPGELFF. The CDR3 DNA reads as TGTGCCTGGAGCCCCCCCGGGGAGCTGTTTTTT. Combining the CDR3 with reference TRBV30 and TRBJ2-2 gives the whole variable domain SQTIHQWPATLVQPVGSPLSLECTVEGTSNPNLYWYRQAAGRGLQLLFYSVGIGQISSEVPQNLSASRPQDRQFILSSKKLLLSDSGFYLCAWSPPGELFFGEGSRLTVL.

On this clone: The identical CDR3 is also encoded by other nucleotide sequences in the sample. The chain recombines TRBV9 with TRBJ2-7, with TRBD2 identical over 8 bases. The length of the CDR3 is 15 residues. The J segment lost 4 bases and the V segment lost 2 bases, leaving 8 bases of the junction unmatched. Germline assignment: CDR1 SGDLS and CDR2 YYNGEE. CDR3 DNA sequence: TGTGCCAGCAGCGTGGGTACGGGAGGGCCGTACGAGCAGTACTTC. This translates into CASSVGTGGPYEQYF.

The V call is TRBV7-2, the J call TRBJ1-2, with D possibly TRBD1 on 5 matching bases. V was shortened by 3 bases and J by 2 bases, with 10 bases between the two germline ends. The CDR3 consists of 14 residues. Germline CDR1 and CDR2: SGHTA and FQGNSA. This chain's CDR3 is CASSFRDANYGYTF. Here the CDR3 DNA reads TGTGCCAGCAGCTTCCGGGACGCGAACTATGGCTACACCTTC.

This clone showed up just once. The CDR3: CASSFPGQGGSFDTQYF. In DNA, the CDR3 is TGTGCCAGCAGCTTTCCGGGACAGGGGGGTAGTTTTGATACGCAGTATTTT. The chain has TRBV7-9 and TRBJ2-3, with 11 nucleotides matching TRBD1. The CDR3 consists of 17 residues. Germline CDR1 and CDR2: SEHNR and FQNEAQ (reference sequence). Trimming removed 3 bases from V and 6 bases from J; junction bases left unmatched: 11.

This sequence joins TRBV11-3 and TRBJ2-5, with D hard to call. The assigned J gene may be wrong: the sequence end matches TRBJ2-7 better. The CDR3 extends over 11 amino acids. CDR1 SGHNT and CDR2 YENEEA come from the germline V gene. The CDR3 nucleotides are TGTGCCAGCAGCTCCCGCGCCGAGCAGTACTTC. Translated: CASSSRAEQYF.

The rearrangement links TRBV4-1 to TRBJ2-1; TRBD2 matches at 12 bases. The germline V gene encodes CDR1 MGHRA and CDR2 YSYEKL. V dropped 4 bases and J dropped 7; count of bases not matched to a gene: 11. The CDR3 totals 17 residues. The CDR3 bases are TGCGCCAGCAGCCTAGCGACTAGCGGGAGTACGTTAAATGAGCAGTTCTTC. As protein: CASSLATSGSTLNEQFF.

Only one count was recorded for this clone. The chain has TRBV18 and TRBJ1-4; TRBD1 matches at 9 bases. The germline V gene has CDR1 KGHSH and CDR2 LQKENI. CDR3 length: 16 residues. Trimming at V came to 6 bases and at J to 8 bases, leaving 13 bases not matched to a gene. CDR3 coding DNA: TGTGCCAGCTCCCCGAACGCGGGACAGGGCCTAGAAAAACTGTTTTTT. Amino acids: CASSPNAGQGLEKLFF.

The V and J genes are TRBV28 and TRBJ2-2; D perhaps matches TRBD1 (6 bases). Looked up from germline, CDR1 is MDHEN and CDR2 is SYDVKM. The CDR3 length is 16 residues. Trimming took 5 bases from V and 0 from J, leaving 13 bases between them. CDR3 coding DNA: TGTGCCAGCAGTGTCCGGGACATCGCGAACACCGGGGAGCTGTTTTTT. The encoded protein is CASSVRDIANTGELFF. Full variable domain (missing parts from reference TRBV28 and TRBJ2-2): DVKVTQSSRYLVKRTGEKVFLECVQDMDHENMFWYRQDPGLGLRLIYFSYDVKMKEKGDIPEGYSVSREKKERFSLILESASTNQTSMYLCASSVRDIANTGELFFGEGSRLTVL.

This chain links TRBV10-3 with TRBJ2-7; D gene ambiguous. This CDR3 has 15 residues. Germline V lookup: CDR1 ENHRY, CDR2 SYGVKD. V shed 6 bases and J shed 1 base, with 16 bases lying between them. CDR3 bases: TGTGCCATCAGCGGCCGCCCCGGCGCATCCTACGAGCAGTACTTC. It encodes CAISGRPGASYEQYF.

The CDR3 here is CASSDRGQLNQPQHF. The CDR3 coding sequence is TGTGCCAGCAGTGACAGGGGACAACTTAATCAGCCCCAGCATTTT. The rearrangement links TRBV6-4 to TRBJ1-5; D is perhaps TRBD1 (6 bases). The CDR3 runs 15 residues. Looked up from germline, CDR1 is MRHNA and CDR2 is SNTAGT. V lost 2 bases, J lost 4 bases, and 12 bases lay in between.

The gene calls are TRBV19 and TRBJ1-1; possibly TRBD1 for D (6 bases). From germline, CDR1 is LNHDA and CDR2 SQIVND (reference sequence). Trimming removed 3 bases at V and 0 bases at J, with 14 bases between. The CDR3 is 16 residues long. The CDR3 bases are TGTGCCAGTAGTATCCGCGCGGGGGGCGTGAACACTGAAGCTTTCTTT. This sequence encodes CASSIRAGGVNTEAFF.

The rearrangement joins TRBV28 to TRBJ2-1; perhaps TRBD2 as D (6 bases). V was clipped by 2 bases and J by 1 base, with 12 bases between them. From germline, CDR1 is MDHEN and CDR2 SYDVKM. CDR3 length: 16 residues. CDR3 region: CASSLVSGASYNEQFF. CDR3 in DNA: TGTGCCAGCAGTTTAGTTTCGGGAGCTTCCTACAATGAGCAGTTCTTC.

The V gene is TRBV6-1, the J gene TRBJ2-2, with 7 bases matching TRBD2. The length of the CDR3 is 15 residues. V shed 6 bases and J 8 bases; nucleotides not matched to a gene: 12. CDR1 and CDR2 from the germline V gene are MNHNS and SASEGT. DNA of the CDR3: TGTGCCAGCAGGGCTCTAGCGGAGAGGTCTGGGGAGCTGTTTTTT. Translating gives CASRALAERSGELFF.

Details on this clone: Within the sample, other DNA sequences also encode this same CDR3. The CDR3 here is CSARESGELFF. The CDR3 bases are TGCAGTGCGCGGGAGTCCGGGGAGCTGTTTTTT. The rearrangement uses TRBV20-1 and TRBJ2-2; 7 bases agree with TRBD2. Trimming took 6 bases from V and 6 from J; bases not matched to a gene: 1. The germline CDR1 and CDR2 sequences are DFQATT and SNEGSKA (reference sequence). CDR3 length equals 11 residues.

The chain employs TRBV4-1 and TRBJ2-7, with unresolved D. V lost 3 bases and J 7 bases, leaving 19 bases between the germline ends. The CDR3 totals 15 residues. Germline CDR1 reads MGHRA; CDR2 reads YSYEKL. CDR3 nucleotides: TGCGCCAGCAGCCAGGGTCCCGGGTCCCTAGGTGAGCAGTACTTC. Translated, it gives CASSQGPGSLGEQYF.

The V call is TRBV29-1, the J call TRBJ2-3; 7 nucleotides match TRBD2. The CDR3 has 14 amino acids. V lost 7 bases to trimming and J lost 0 bases; unmatched junction nucleotides: 7. Germline assignment: CDR1 SQVTM and CDR2 ANQGSEA. The CDR3 sequence is CSAGRGGSTDTQYF. The CDR3 nucleotides read TGCAGCGCCGGTCGCGGGGGAAGCACAGATACGCAGTATTTT.

The V and J genes are TRBV28 and TRBJ2-1; a weak D match, TRBD1 (6 bases). The CDR3 runs to 13 residues. The V gene lost 2 bases and the J gene lost 8 bases, with 10 bases spanning the gap. Germline loops: CDR1 MDHEN, CDR2 SYDVKM. The CDR3 DNA is TGTGCCAGCAGTTTAGCAGGGGCGGATGAGCAGTTCTTC. Amino acids: CASSLAGADEQFF.

This clone occurred once. For the CDR3, the DNA is TGTGCCAGCAGCTTAATTATTCGGGACACAGATACGCAGTATTTT. The encoded protein is CASSLIIRDTDTQYF. The gene calls are TRBV7-8 and TRBJ2-3, with D perhaps TRBD2 (5 bases). This CDR3 region has 15 residues. Per germline, CDR1 SGHVS and CDR2 FQNEAQ. V was cut by 2 bases and J by 2 bases, with 11 bases left in between.

This sequence joins TRBV6-1 and TRBJ1-5; D gene uncertain. CDR1 and CDR2 from the germline V gene are MNHNS and SASEGT. V lost 2 bases, J lost 2 bases, and 10 bases lay in between. This CDR3 contains 15 residues. The CDR3 is CASSESVRGNQPQHF. CDR3 DNA sequence: TGTGCCAGCAGTGAATCGGTTAGGGGCAATCAGCCCCAGCATTTT.

This clone has only one observation. CDR3 nucleotide sequence: TGCGCCAGCAGCCAATTGGGGAACTTGGGGGGTGAGCAGTTCTTC. It is translated as CASSQLGNLGGEQFF. The chain carries TRBV4-3 and TRBJ2-1; D might be TRBD2 (6 bases). In germline, CDR1 is LGHNA, CDR2 YSLEER. Between the trimmed V and J ends, which lost 2 bases and 9 bases, there was a span of 17 bases. This CDR3 is 15 amino acids long.

The sample holds one count of this clone. The chain is built from TRBV11-2 and TRBJ2-7, with 10 bases aligning to TRBD1. The CDR3 extends over 17 amino acids. CDR1 is SGHAT and CDR2 is FQNNGV in the germline V gene. The junction had 10 bases not matched to a gene; V was cut back by 3 bases and J by 2 bases. The CDR3 region is CASSLRFSGTGAYEQYF. CDR3 nucleotides: TGTGCCAGCAGCTTGAGGTTTTCGGGGACAGGGGCCTACGAGCAGTACTTC. The full variable domain, with the rest looked up from reference TRBV11-2 and TRBJ2-7, is EAGVAQSPRYKIIEKRQSVAFWCNPISGHATLYWYQQILGQGPKLLIQFQNNGVVDDSQLPKDRFSAERLKGVDSTLKIQPAKLEDSAVYLCASSLRFSGTGAYEQYFGPGTRLTVT.